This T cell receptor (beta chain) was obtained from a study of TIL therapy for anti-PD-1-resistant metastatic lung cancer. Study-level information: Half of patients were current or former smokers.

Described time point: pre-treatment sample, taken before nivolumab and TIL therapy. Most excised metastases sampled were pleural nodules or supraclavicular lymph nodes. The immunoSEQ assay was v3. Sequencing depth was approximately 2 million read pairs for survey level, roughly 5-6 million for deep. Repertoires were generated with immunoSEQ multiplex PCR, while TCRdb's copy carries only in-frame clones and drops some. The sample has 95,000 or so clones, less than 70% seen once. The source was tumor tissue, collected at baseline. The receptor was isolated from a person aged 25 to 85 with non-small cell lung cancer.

The CDR3 loop reads CASSPGTSGVVGPGELFF. The DNA of the CDR3 is TGTGCCAGCAGCCCGGGGACTAGCGGAGTCGTTGGACCCGGGGAGCTGTTTTTT. V and J are TRBV4-2 and TRBJ2-2; 11 nucleotides line up with TRBD2. V trimming: 4 bases; J trimming: 6 bases; junction bases outside the gene matches: 13. This CDR3 comprises 18 residues. The germline gives CDR1 LGHNA, CDR2 YNFKEQ.